This TCR beta chain was identified in a study of blood T cell repertoires in COVID-19. Data came from immunoSEQ multiplex PCR; TCRdb stores just in-frame clones and leaves some out. Of some 190,000 clones in the sample, 86% are singletons; the top ten hold 5% to 7%. This CDR3 region has 13 residues. Trimming removed 11 bases from V and 4 bases from J, with 17 bases in between. The germline V gene has CDR1 SNHLY and CDR2 FYNNEI. This clone was picked up a small number of times. Sequencing was carried out using PBMCs or T cells enriched from blood (not recorded which). The receptor was isolated from a man aged 35-49 years with acute COVID-19. The chain couples TRBV2 to TRBJ1-2; D may be TRBD1 (6 bases). The CDR3, as DNA: TGTGCCGGCAAACAGGGAGAGGGCTATGGCTACACCTTC. Protein product: CAGKQGEGYGYTF.